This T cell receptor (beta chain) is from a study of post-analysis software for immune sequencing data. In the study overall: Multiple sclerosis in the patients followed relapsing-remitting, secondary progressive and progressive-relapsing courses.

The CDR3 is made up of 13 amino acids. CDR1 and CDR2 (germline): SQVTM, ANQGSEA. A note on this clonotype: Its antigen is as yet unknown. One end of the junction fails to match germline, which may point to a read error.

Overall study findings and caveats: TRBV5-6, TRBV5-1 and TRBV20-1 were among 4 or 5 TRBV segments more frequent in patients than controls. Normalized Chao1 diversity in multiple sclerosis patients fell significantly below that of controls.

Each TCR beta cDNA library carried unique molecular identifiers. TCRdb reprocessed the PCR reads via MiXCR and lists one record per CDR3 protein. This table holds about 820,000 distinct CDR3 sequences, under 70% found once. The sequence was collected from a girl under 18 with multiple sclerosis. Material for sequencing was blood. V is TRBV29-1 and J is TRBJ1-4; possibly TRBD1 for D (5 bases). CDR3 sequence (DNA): TGCAGCGTTGCTCGGGGGGTAGGGGAAAAACGGTTTTTT. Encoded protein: CSVARGVGEKRFF.